Here is one T cell receptor beta chain with its context. Its antigen is currently not known. No base-level quality is on record; no much larger clone is a single base apart. Every donor in the study was a healthy Caucasian. The twin cohort comprised three pairs of female monozygotic twins, all aged about 18 to 29 years. Peripheral blood mononuclear cells were the source from which RNA for the TCR libraries was isolated. Including cysteine and phenylalanine, the CDR3 has 14 amino acids. Of the read, only the CDR3 DNA is kept; its 42 bases are in frame from base 1. V sheds 2 bases and J sheds 1 base, leaving 8 bases between their ends. CDR1 and CDR2 were assigned from the germline V gene as SGHAT and FQNNGV. Libraries came from 5' RACE. TCRdb shows the sequencer as Illumina HiSeq 2000. Template switching introduced a universal primer binding site; the final cDNA contained a unique molecular identifier, enabling accurate counting of TCR cDNA molecules. First-strand cDNA for TCR alpha and beta chains was synthesized from specific primers in the conserved constant-segment region. Each cDNA library was double barcoded, with a SMART-Mk sample barcode plus Illumina barcodes, to control for contamination. TruSeq adapter sequences, together with Illumina sample barcodes, were added in two successive PCR steps. The TCR alpha and beta cDNA libraries were sequenced on the Illumina HiSeq platform using custom primers. Per the original workflow: Unique molecular identifiers were extracted from raw reads with MiGEC, and CDR3 positions were determined with MiXCR. For each individual, recombination models were inferred using an EM algorithm with the repgenHMM and IGoR tools. The tcR package in R was used for shared clonotype analysis, with sharing normalized by the product of cloneset sizes. To study raw recombination free of thymic and clonal selection effects, out-of-frame nonproductive sequences were analyzed. TCRdb's own reprocessing of the public reads used fastp at Q25 and MiXCR and kept productive beta chains. Rows matching on CDR3 protein sequence are summarized as one entry with the most common DNA and genes. The V and J calls and clone size come from TCRdb's table, not from the authors' own analysis. The sample table lists some 630,000 distinct CDR3 sequences, less than 9% of them with a count of one. Less than 2% of the sample is held by the ten biggest clonotypes.

This sample is part of a study of identical twins (dated by TCRdb to between 2015 and 2016). The study in broad terms: To test whether fetal clonotypes persist, this study deep-sequenced TCR alpha and beta repertoires from monozygotic twins, from unrelated adults of various ages, and from cord blood. To rule out contamination, the twin experiments were replicated at different times with different library preparation protocols.

What the research found in general, with its limitations: Recombination models systematically underestimated out-of-frame TCR alpha sharing in monozygotic twins but agreed with sharing between unrelated individuals. Zero-insertion analyses could be partly confounded by invariant T cells such as MAIT and iNKT, though diverse VJ usage argued against such confounding for most clonotypes. Fewer insertions were carried by abundant cord blood beta clonotypes, a similar but weaker trend appeared in young adult naive repertoires, and no such trend appeared in memory repertoires. Compared with coincidental sharing between unrelated individuals, out-of-frame TCR alpha sequences shared between twins showed an excess of sequences with low generation probability. Because the same donors could not be followed over many years, the conclusions depended on cross-sectional statistical analysis. The excess sharing between twins in beta out-of-frame sequences was weaker because fewer shared sequences reduced the signal-to-noise ratio.

The sample was also reused in another study, on yellow fever vaccine responses in identical twins. The second paper further reports: The T cell response to vaccination in identical twins was reported by the authors to appear partly convergent and partly personalized. In the study, vaccine-responding T cell clones were precisely tracked in identical twins.

The rearranged chain carries TRBV11-2 and TRBJ1-1; the D gene assignment is ambiguous. The clonotype was recovered from a woman aged 18-29 years in good health. Sequences were obtained from PBMCs. The nucleotide sequence reads as follows: TGTGCCAGCAGCTTACTGTTGCAGAACACTGAAGCTTTCTTT. Its translation is CASSLLLQNTEAFF.